A selection of T cell receptor beta chains follows, all from one sample in a study of T cell clonotyping in hematopoietic cell transplantation. The repertoire was sequenced with immunoSEQ multiplex PCR; TCRdb's copy has only in-frame clones and lacks some. The data hold 75,000 to 95,000 clones, with almost 97% observed a single time. The starting material was peripheral blood mononuclear cells, obtained before stem cell transplant. The receptors come from a woman aged 45-60 years with acute myeloid leukemia. Some clones in this sample may be carry-over from other donors' samples. Both conserved end residues are part of each CDR3. D genes are given only for firm matches. Clone size is stated in some rows and not others, as once, few, many or a class when expanded.

-	TRBD1	TRBV30	TRBJ2-5	TGTGCCTGGAGTCTTCGGACAGGGAAGACCCAGTACTTC	CAWSLRTGKTQYF
-	-	TRBV28	TRBJ1-2	TGTGCCAGCAGTACCCCGTCCACAGTGGGGCGCTACACCTTC	CASSTPSTVGRYTF
-	TRBD1	TRBV11-3	TRBJ2-3	TGTGCCAGCAGAAAGAGGACAGGAACGGATACGCAGTATTTT	CASRKRTGTDTQYF
-	-	TRBV7-9	TRBJ2-3	TGTGCCAGCAGCTTATTGTCTGATACGCAGTATTTT	CASSLLSDTQYF
-	-	TRBV5-1	TRBJ2-7	TGCGCCAGCAGCTTTGGCGGAGTTCAGGGAGAAGGCTACGAGCAGTACTTC	CASSFGGVQGEGYEQYF
-	-	TRBV5-6	TRBJ2-3	TGTGCCAGCAGTATCCCGGCGGGGCACACAGATACGCAGTATTTT	CASSIPAGHTDTQYF
-	-	TRBV29-1	TRBJ2-1	TGCAGCGTTGAAGATCTTTTGATGCCCGATGAGCAGTTCTTC	CSVEDLLMPDEQFF
-	TRBD2	TRBV7-9	TRBJ2-5	TGTGCCAGCAGCTTAGGCCCAGCGGGGGACCAAGAGACCCAGTACTTC	CASSLGPAGDQETQYF
-	TRBD2	TRBV7-2	TRBJ2-1	TGTGCCAGCAGCTCACCACTAGCGTCGTTCTTC	CASSSPLASFF
-	-	TRBV9	TRBJ1-2	TGTGCCAGCAGCACCCTGACAGGCAACTATGGCTACACCTTC	CASSTLTGNYGYTF
-	TRBD1	TRBV5-6	TRBJ2-2	TGTGCCAGCAGCTTGAGTTTCCGGGACAGGGCCACCGGGGAGCTGTTTTTT	CASSLSFRDRATGELFF
-	-	TRBV4-1	TRBJ2-3	TGCGCCAGCAGCCATACTACAGATACGCAGTATTTT	CASSHTTDTQYF
once	-	TRBV6-1	TRBJ1-5	TGTGCCAGCAGTGAGGCAGGGGCGGTTCAGCCCCAGCATTTT	CASSEAGAVQPQHF
-	-	TRBV2	TRBJ1-1	TGTGCCAGCAGCCGAGACGTCGGACGGGCCGCCACTGAAGCTTTCTTT	CASSRDVGRAATEAFF
once	TRBD1	TRBV28	TRBJ1-1	TGTGCCAGCAGTCCTGACAGGGGGCGAACTGAAGCTTTCTTT	CASSPDRGRTEAFF
-	-	TRBV5-1	TRBJ1-6	TGCGCCAGCAGCTTTCGCAATACGAATTCACCCCTCCACTTT	CASSFRNTNSPLHF
-	-	TRBV28	TRBJ2-5	TGTGCCAGCAGTTTAATATATTCAAGGGGAGTTGTGACCCAGTACTTC	CASSLIYSRGVVTQYF
-	TRBD1	TRBV27	TRBJ1-5	TGTGCCAGCAGTCAGGGACAGAACAATCAGCCCCAGCATTTT	CASSQGQNNQPQHF
-	TRBD2	TRBV7-2	TRBJ2-3	TGTGCCAGCGTACTGGGGGGGAGCACAGATACGCAGTATTTT	CASVLGGSTDTQYF
-	-	TRBV5-4	TRBJ1-2	TGTGCCAGCAGCTCGGACGGCTTGGTCTATGGCTACACCTTC	CASSSDGLVYGYTF